The rows below give T cell receptor beta chains drawn from one sample of a study of blood T cell repertoires in COVID-19. The table came from immunoSEQ multiplex PCR; TCRdb's copy has only in-frame clones and leaves some out. The sample shows approximately 71,000 clones, 79% of them seen only once. Specimen: peripheral blood. These receptors originate from a man in his sixties with active or convalescent COVID-19. The CDR3 runs from the conserved cysteine through the conserved F or W. D genes are given only for firm matches. Size is stated for part of the rows, as once, few or many counts, or as a class when the clone is expanded.

TRBV12-3/TRBV12-4	.	.	TRBJ2-7	CASSLSRGYEQYF	TGTGCCAGCAGTTTAAGTAGGGGGTACGAGCAGTACTTC
TRBV19	TRBD1	.	TRBJ1-5	CASSMGARIWTGDGQPQHF	TGTGCCAGTAGTATGGGGGCGCGCATATGGACAGGGGACGGTCAGCCCCAGCATTTT
TRBV7-9	.	.	TRBJ2-5	CASTRGEGTQYF	TGTGCCAGCACGAGAGGAGAAGGGACCCAGTACTTC
TRBV19	TRBD2	few	TRBJ2-1	CASSRTSYNEQFF	TGTGCCAGTAGTAGGACTAGCTACAATGAGCAGTTCTTC
TRBV2	.	.	TRBJ1-6	CASSTTNSPLHF	TGTGCCAGCAGTACGACTAACTCACCCCTCCACTTT
TRBV5-1	TRBD2	.	TRBJ2-1	CASSSGLAGEPPFF	TGCGCCAGCAGCTCGGGACTAGCGGGGGAACCCCCGTTCTTC
TRBV5-4	TRBD1	.	TRBJ1-1	CASRSWQGAMNTEAFF	TGTGCCAGCAGGTCTTGGCAGGGGGCAATGAACACTGAAGCTTTCTTT
TRBV4-1	TRBD1	once	TRBJ2-3	CASSHAPGQGADTQYF	TGCGCCAGCAGCCATGCTCCGGGACAGGGGGCAGATACGCAGTATTTT
TRBV5-1	TRBD1	.	TRBJ2-7	CASSSVTGGTYEQYF	TGCGCCAGCAGCTCAGTGACAGGGGGGACCTACGAGCAGTACTTC
TRBV18	.	.	TRBJ1-4	CASSPNRQQTNEKLFF	TGTGCCAGCTCACCCAACAGACAGCAAACTAATGAAAAACTGTTTTTT
TRBV5-5	.	.	TRBJ2-6	CASIRTVRSGANVLTF	TGTGCCAGCATCAGGACAGTGCGCTCTGGGGCCAACGTCCTGACTTTC
TRBV5-6	.	.	TRBJ1-4	CASSPDNRNEKLFF	TGTGCCAGCAGCCCAGACAATCGGAATGAAAAACTGTTTTTT
TRBV6-4	.	.	TRBJ1-2	CASSPGSRLVAGYTF	TGTGCCAGCAGTCCGGGGAGCCGTTTAGTTGCTGGCTACACCTTC
TRBV3-1/TRBV3-2	TRBD1	few	TRBJ1-1	CASSQDHQDGGQGNTEAFF	TGTGCCAGCAGCCAAGATCACCAAGATGGGGGACAGGGGAACACTGAAGCTTTCTTT
TRBV6-5	.	.	TRBJ2-5	CASSPNRGGETQYF	TGTGCCAGCAGTCCAAACAGGGGAGGCGAGACCCAGTACTTC
TRBV19	.	.	TRBJ1-5	CASSIRPENSNQPQHF	TGTGCCAGTAGTATCCGTCCAGAAAATAGCAATCAGCCCCAGCATTTT
TRBV12-5	.	.	TRBJ1-1	CASGLPQIANTEAFF	TGTGCTAGTGGTTTGCCCCAGATCGCGAACACTGAAGCTTTCTTT
TRBV10-3	.	.	TRBJ2-3	CAISEFVRTSTDTQYF	TGTGCCATCAGTGAGTTCGTTCGGACTAGCACAGATACGCAGTATTTT
TRBV6-5	.	.	TRBJ2-7	CATWAVAYEQYF	TGTGCCACCTGGGCCGTTGCCTACGAGCAGTACTTC
TRBV5-5	.	.	TRBJ2-3	CASSLGWDTFDTQYF	TGTGCCAGCAGCTTAGGATGGGACACGTTCGATACGCAGTATTTT
TRBV7-9	.	.	TRBJ2-7	CASSSTGYEQYF	TGTGCCAGCAGCTCCACAGGGTACGAGCAGTACTTC
TRBV10-3	.	.	TRBJ2-2	CAISDPDRNTGELFF	TGTGCCATCAGTGACCCCGACAGGAACACCGGGGAGCTGTTTTTT
TRBV29-1	TRBD1	.	TRBJ2-1	CSVLPLIGQAMGYNEQFF	TGCAGCGTTCTCCCGCTGATAGGACAGGCCATGGGTTACAATGAGCAGTTCTTC
TRBV5-6	.	.	TRBJ2-7	CASTALDRGEQYF	TGTGCCAGCACCGCCCTCGACAGAGGCGAGCAGTACTTC
TRBV28	TRBD1	.	TRBJ2-7	CASTYGDRTYEQYF	TGTGCCAGCACCTATGGGGACAGAACCTACGAGCAGTACTTC
TRBV7-2	.	.	TRBJ1-1	CASSTRGNTEAFF	TGTGCCAGCAGCACAAGGGGGAACACTGAAGCTTTCTTT
TRBV18	TRBD1	.	TRBJ2-7	CASSLQGGTPYEQYF	TGTGCCAGCTCACTACAGGGGGGCACCCCCTACGAGCAGTACTTC